These T cell receptor beta chains were read from a single sample in a study of blood T cell repertoires in COVID-19. Sequencing used immunoSEQ multiplex PCR; TCRdb keeps in-frame clones, though not all of them. The sample shows 3,000 to 3,500 clones, roughly 74% of them seen only once. Sequences were obtained from peripheral blood. The source of these receptors is a man between 70 and 80 years old with active COVID-19. CDR3s include the opening cysteine and the closing phenylalanine or tryptophan. A D gene is named only where the DNA matches it firmly. For some rows the clone size is stated as once, few or many, or as a class when expanded; others skip it.

TRBV3-1/TRBV3-2,-,TRBD1,TRBJ1-2,TGTGCCAGCAGCCCCGCAGGGGGAAATGGCTACACCTTC,CASSPAGGNGYTF
TRBV7-9,-,TRBD2,TRBJ2-3,TGTGCCAGCAGCTTAGGCGGGGGGTCCAGGGAGGCAGATACGCAGTATTTT,CASSLGGGSREADTQYF
TRBV3-1/TRBV3-2,-,-,TRBJ2-5,TGTGCCAGCAGCCAAGGAGGGACTTATGAGACCCAGTACTTC,CASSQGGTYETQYF
TRBV7-2,-,TRBD1,TRBJ1-2,TGTGCCAGCAGCTTGGACAGGAATGGCTACACCTTC,CASSLDRNGYTF
TRBV4-1,few,-,TRBJ1-1,TGCGCCAGCAGCCAGGAGGGAGCAATGAACACTGAAGCTTTCTTT,CASSQEGAMNTEAFF
TRBV7-2,-,TRBD1,TRBJ2-7,TGTGCCAGCAGCTTAGGAGGGGGCGAATACGAGCAGTACTTC,CASSLGGGEYEQYF
TRBV2,-,TRBD2,TRBJ2-1,TGTGCCAGCAGCCAAAGCGGGAATGGCAATGAGCAGTTCTTC,CASSQSGNGNEQFF
TRBV18,-,-,TRBJ2-5,TGTGCCAGCTCACCCCTACTAGAGACCCAGTACTTC,CASSPLLETQYF
TRBV6-2/TRBV6-3,-,TRBD2,TRBJ2-3,TGTGCCAGCAGTTCTTGGGCAGCGGGGAATCGAGATACGCAGTATTTT,CASSSWAAGNRDTQYF
TRBV5-8,-,-,TRBJ1-2,TGTGCCAGCAGCCCGGCGGACTGGGACTATGGCTACACCTTC,CASSPADWDYGYTF
TRBV18,-,TRBD1,TRBJ1-2,TGTGCCAGCTCACCCGGGGACAGGGTCTATGGCTACACCTTC,CASSPGDRVYGYTF
TRBV27,few,-,TRBJ1-5,TGTGCCAGCAGTTTACTAGGAGGGATACGTGGTCAGCCCCAGCATTTT,CASSLLGGIRGQPQHF
TRBV27,-,-,TRBJ2-5,TGTGCCAGCAGTTTATTAAATCAAGAGACCCAGTACTTC,CASSLLNQETQYF
TRBV6-2/TRBV6-3,-,-,TRBJ1-2,TGTGCCAGCAGTTATACAGGCTATGGCTACACCTTC,CASSYTGYGYTF
TRBV5-1,-,TRBD1,TRBJ2-3,TGCGCCAGCAGCATAGGACAGGGCACAGATACGCAGTATTTT,CASSIGQGTDTQYF
TRBV5-1,-,TRBD1,TRBJ1-5,TGCGCCAGCAGCCCTCAACCGGGACAGGGTCAGGCCCAGCATTTT,CASSPQPGQGQAQHF
TRBV5-8,once,TRBD2,TRBJ2-1,TGTGCCAGCAGCATGGGGGCTAGCGGGAGCTGGGAGCAGTTCTTC,CASSMGASGSWEQFF
TRBV14,-,TRBD1,TRBJ1-2,TGTGCCAGCAGCCGTATGGACAGGTCTGGCCCCTATGGCTACACCTTC,CASSRMDRSGPYGYTF
TRBV3-1/TRBV3-2,-,-,TRBJ1-5,TGTGCCAGCAGCCCGGGGGGATGGCAGCCCCAGCATTTT,CASSPGGWQPQHF
TRBV5-1,-,-,TRBJ1-6,TGCGCCAGCAGCTCCCTTTCACAGGGTGATATTTCACCCCTCCACTTT,CASSSLSQGDISPLHF
TRBV19,few,-,TRBJ2-5,TGTGCCAGTAGTATAGTTTCCGGGATGGAGACCCAGTACTTC,CASSIVSGMETQYF
TRBV9,-,-,TRBJ1-2,TGTGCCAGCAGCACAGTTTCTAACTATGGCTACACCTTC,CASSTVSNYGYTF
TRBV6-5,-,TRBD1,TRBJ1-5,TGTGCCAGCAGTTTCCTGGACAGGGCGGATCAGCCCCAGCATTTT,CASSFLDRADQPQHF
TRBV30,-,-,TRBJ1-4,TGTGCCTGCCTGGGAGTCGAGGGAACTAATGAAAAACTGTTTTTT,CACLGVEGTNEKLFF
TRBV7-2,-,-,TRBJ2-1,TGTGCCAGCAGCCTCACCAGACAGGACTACAATGAGCAGTTCTTC,CASSLTRQDYNEQFF
TRBV5-6,-,TRBD1,TRBJ2-5,TGTGCCAGCAGCTTACAGGGGGTCCAAGAGACCCAGTACTTC,CASSLQGVQETQYF
TRBV9,-,TRBD1,TRBJ1-4,TGTGCCAGCAGCGTAGCCCAGGGGGCGCCTCAGGAAAAACTGTTTTTT,CASSVAQGAPQEKLFF
TRBV2,-,TRBD2,TRBJ2-7,TGTGCCAGCAGTGAAAGCGGGGGGGTCTCCTACGAGCAGTACTTC,CASSESGGVSYEQYF
TRBV20-1,-,-,TRBJ2-3,TGCAGTGCTACCCGAACTGGTACGCAGTATTTT,CSATRTGTQYF
TRBV7-9,-,-,TRBJ1-1,TGTGCCAGCAGCCCGGGATCGACAGGTGAAGCTTTCTTT,CASSPGSTGEAFF
TRBV7-9,-,-,TRBJ2-5,TGTGCCACTGCTAATAGTAGCTTTTCGGAGACCCAGTACTTC,CATANSSFSETQYF
TRBV5-4,-,TRBD2,TRBJ2-3,TGTGCCAGCAGCTTCTCCGGGACTAGCGGCACAGATACGCAGTATTTT,CASSFSGTSGTDTQYF
TRBV2,-,-,TRBJ2-4,TGTGCCAGAGGGGTGAAAAACATTCAGTACTTC,CARGVKNIQYF
TRBV10-2,once,-,TRBJ1-1,TGCGCCAGCAGTGAGGGCCGACAGGTTGAAGCTTTCTTT,CASSEGRQVEAFF
TRBV3-1/TRBV3-2,medium-sized,TRBD1,TRBJ1-5,TGTGCCAGCAGCCCGAACCACAGGGGGCGGGAATCTACAGGCAATCAGCCCCAGCATTTT,CASSPNHRGRESTGNQPQHF
TRBV7-2,few,-,TRBJ2-5,TGTGCCAGCAGCTTAGGAGGAGGAGGCCAAGAGACCCAGTACTTC,CASSLGGGGQETQYF
TRBV28,-,TRBD1,TRBJ1-1,TGTGCCAGCAGTTCGGGACAGAAGAACACTGAAGCTTTCTTT,CASSSGQKNTEAFF
TRBV5-8,-,-,TRBJ2-5,TGTGCCAGCAGCTTGGGGGGGGTGCAAGAGACCCAGTACTTC,CASSLGGVQETQYF
TRBV7-8,-,TRBD2,TRBJ2-3,TGTGCCAGCAAATTAAATACGGGAGGCAGTGATACGCAGTATTTT,CASKLNTGGSDTQYF
TRBV5-1,-,-,TRBJ1-3,TGCGCCAGCAGCCCGTCACAGGGTGCCGCTGGAAACACCATATATTTT,CASSPSQGAAGNTIYF
TRBV5-1,-,TRBD1,TRBJ2-7,TGCGCCAGCAGCTCTGGACAGGGGGACGACGAGCAGTACTTC,CASSSGQGDDEQYF
TRBV4-1,large,-,TRBJ1-1,TGCGCCAGCAGCGAACCCGACAGTTTCACTGAAGCTTTCTTT,CASSEPDSFTEAFF
TRBV2,-,-,TRBJ2-1,TGTGCCAGCAGTGAATATGTGTACAATGAGCAGTTCTTC,CASSEYVYNEQFF
TRBV30,-,TRBD1,TRBJ2-2,TGTGCCTGGAGGCGGACAGGGACCACCGGGGAGCTGTTTTTT,CAWRRTGTTGELFF
TRBV18,-,TRBD2,TRBJ2-5,TGTGCCAGCTCACCCTTACCTCGGACTAGCGGGGGGGTAGGAGAGACCCAGTACTTC,CASSPLPRTSGGVGETQYF
TRBV11-2,-,-,TRBJ2-5,TGTGCCAGCAGGGCCACAGGGAAAGAGACCCAGTACTTC,CASRATGKETQYF